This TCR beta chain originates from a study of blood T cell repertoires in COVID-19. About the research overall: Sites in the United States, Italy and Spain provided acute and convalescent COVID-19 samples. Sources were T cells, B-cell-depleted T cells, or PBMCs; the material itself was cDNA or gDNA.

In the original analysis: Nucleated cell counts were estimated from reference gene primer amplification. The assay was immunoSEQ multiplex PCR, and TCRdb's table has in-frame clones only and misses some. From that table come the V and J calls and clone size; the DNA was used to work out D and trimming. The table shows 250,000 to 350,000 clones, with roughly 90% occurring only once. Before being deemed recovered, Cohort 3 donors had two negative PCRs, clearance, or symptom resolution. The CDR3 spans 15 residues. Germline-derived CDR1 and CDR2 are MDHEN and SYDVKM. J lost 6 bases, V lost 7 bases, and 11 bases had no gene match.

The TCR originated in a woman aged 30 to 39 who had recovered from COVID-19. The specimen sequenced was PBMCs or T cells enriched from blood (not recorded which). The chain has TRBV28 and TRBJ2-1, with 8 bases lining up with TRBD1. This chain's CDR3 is CASTLADRVLNEQFF. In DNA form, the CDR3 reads TGTGCCAGCACCTTGGCGGACAGGGTTCTCAATGAGCAGTTCTTC.